The sequence of this T cell receptor (beta chain) was determined in a study of cytomegalovirus exposure and HLA in healthy donors. In the case of this clone: Its cognate antigen is unknown.

13 Jbeta primers and 60 Vbeta primers were used for the PCR. TCRdb's table, derived via immunoSEQ multiplex PCR, lists solely in-frame clones and lacks some. This sample carries about 200,000 clones, with 0.9% to 1.4% going to the ten biggest clones. The V gene's germline CDR1 is SQVTM and CDR2 ANQGSEA. The junction had 11 bases not matched to a gene; V was cut back by 2 bases and J by 3 bases. The CDR3 runs to 16 residues. Despite likely unrecorded immune exposures, the donors were nominally healthy at the time of sampling. Study-wide results and caveats: V- and J-gene trimming of TCR beta was linked (in a later analysis) to a missense DCLRE1C variant. According to an earlier analysis, most TCR beta V segments yielded productive rearrangements about 87% or about 30% of the time.

The V call is TRBV29-1, the J call TRBJ2-3, with TRBD2 identical over 7 bases. The origin of this receptor is a girl aged 2-10 years in good health and CMV-seropositive. The sample comprised PBMCs. The CDR3 sequence: CSVETWSSGTTDTQYF. The CDR3, as DNA: TGCAGCGTTGAAACTTGGTCGAGCGGGACTACAGATACGCAGTATTTT.